This T cell receptor (beta chain) was observed in a study of shared clonotypes between healthy human individuals. Study summary: Donors had three CD4 naive, three CD4 memory, two CD8 naive and one CD8 memory plate apiece.

A word on this clone: One end of the junction varies from germline; a read error may be responsible.

Produced via immunoSEQ multiplex PCR; TCRdb's table is partial and in-frame only. The sample gives around 1,100,000 clones, approximately 80% of which show up once; over 0.8% is in the top ten. This receptor was identified in a man in his late teens or twenties in good health. Some clones in this sample may be carry-over from other donors' samples. Sequencing input: memory CD4+ T cells from PBMCs. The subset is: CD45RA-negative fraction.

The CDR3 loop reads CAISGPGTAAFF. CDR3 nucleotide sequence: TGTGCCATCAGTGGACCCGGGACTGCCGCTTTCTTT. The chain combines TRBV6-1 with TRBJ1-1; tentative D call: TRBD1 (5 bases). Germline loops: CDR1 MNHNS, CDR2 SASEGT. The CDR3 is 12 residues long.